This T cell receptor (beta chain) was obtained from a study of blood T cell repertoires in COVID-19. Only in-frame clones appear in the TCRdb table, and some are missing; sequencing was by immunoSEQ multiplex PCR. The sample includes tens of thousands of clones, about 82% of them seen just once. The CDR3 covers 14 residues. Unmatched junction bases numbered 4, after V lost 2 bases and J lost 4 bases. Per the germline V gene, CDR1 is MNHNS and CDR2 is SASEGT. The V and J genes are TRBV6-1 and TRBJ1-2, with 7 bases matching TRBD1. The sequence derives from a man aged 45-65 years with acute or convalescent COVID-19. Sample: peripheral blood. The CDR3 DNA is TGTGCCAGCAGTGAATGGGGACAGATCTATGGCTACACCTTC. Amino acid sequence: CASSEWGQIYGYTF.